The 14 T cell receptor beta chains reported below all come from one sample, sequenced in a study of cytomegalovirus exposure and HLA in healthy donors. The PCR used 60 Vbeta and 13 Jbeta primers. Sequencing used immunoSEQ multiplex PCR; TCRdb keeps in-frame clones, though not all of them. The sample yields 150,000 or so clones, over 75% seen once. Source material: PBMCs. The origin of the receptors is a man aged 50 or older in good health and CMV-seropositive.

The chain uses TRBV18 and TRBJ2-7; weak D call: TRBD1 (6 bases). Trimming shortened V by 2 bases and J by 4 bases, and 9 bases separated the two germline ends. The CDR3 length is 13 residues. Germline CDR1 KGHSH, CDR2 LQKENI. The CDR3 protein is CASSPRDIYEQYF. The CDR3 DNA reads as TGTGCCAGCTCACCAAGGGACATATACGAGCAGTACTTC.

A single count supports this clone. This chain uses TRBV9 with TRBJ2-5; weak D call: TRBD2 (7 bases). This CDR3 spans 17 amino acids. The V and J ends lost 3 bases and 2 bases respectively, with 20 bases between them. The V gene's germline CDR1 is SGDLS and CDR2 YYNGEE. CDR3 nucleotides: TGTGCCAGCAGCGGCGGGCTAGGGGGGGGCAGGCAAGAGACCCAGTACTTC. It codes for CASSGGLGGGRQETQYF.

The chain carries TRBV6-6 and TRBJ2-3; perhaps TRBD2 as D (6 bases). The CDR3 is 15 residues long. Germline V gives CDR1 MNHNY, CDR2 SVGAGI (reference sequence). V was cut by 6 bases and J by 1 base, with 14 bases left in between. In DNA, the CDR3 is TGTGCCAGCAGCCCGGAGGGCCGGCGCACAGATACGCAGTATTTT. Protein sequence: CASSPEGRRTDTQYF.

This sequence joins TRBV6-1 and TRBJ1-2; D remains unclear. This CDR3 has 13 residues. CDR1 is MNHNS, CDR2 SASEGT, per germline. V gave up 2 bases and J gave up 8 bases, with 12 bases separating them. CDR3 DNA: TGTGCCAGCAGTGAACCGAACCCGGGGGGCTACACCTTC. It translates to CASSEPNPGGYTF.

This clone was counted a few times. The CDR3 spells CASSLGTGTGVGYGYTF. DNA for the CDR3: TGTGCCAGCAGCTTGGGGACAGGGACAGGGGTCGGCTATGGCTACACCTTC. V is TRBV5-4 and J is TRBJ1-2, with TRBD1 matching over 10 bases. This CDR3 has 17 residues. Germline trimming cut 0 bases from V and 4 bases from J; bases unmatched to any gene: 9. Germline V gene sequence: CDR1 SGHNT, CDR2 YYREEE (reference sequence).

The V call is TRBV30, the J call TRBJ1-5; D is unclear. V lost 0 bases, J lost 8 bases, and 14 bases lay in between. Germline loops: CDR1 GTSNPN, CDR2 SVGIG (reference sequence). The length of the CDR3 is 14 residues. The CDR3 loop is CAWSVRGPDKPQHF. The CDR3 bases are TGTGCCTGGAGTGTACGAGGGCCTGATAAGCCCCAGCATTTT.

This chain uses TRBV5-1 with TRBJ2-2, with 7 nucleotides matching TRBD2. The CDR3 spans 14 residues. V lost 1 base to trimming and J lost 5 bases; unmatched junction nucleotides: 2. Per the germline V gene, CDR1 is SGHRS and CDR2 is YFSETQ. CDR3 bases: TGCGCCAGCAGCTTGCGCGGGGGAACCGGGGAGCTGTTTTTT. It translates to CASSLRGGTGELFF.

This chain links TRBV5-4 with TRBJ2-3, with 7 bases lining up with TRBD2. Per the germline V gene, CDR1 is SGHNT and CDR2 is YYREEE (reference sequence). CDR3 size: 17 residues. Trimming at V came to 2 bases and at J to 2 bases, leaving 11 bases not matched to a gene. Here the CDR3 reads CASSFPNRGGYTDTQYF. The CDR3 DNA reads TGTGCCAGCAGCTTCCCCAACCGGGGAGGGTACACAGATACGCAGTATTTT.

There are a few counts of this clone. CDR3 DNA: TGTGCCAGCAGCTCCGACAGTTTCTATGGCTACACCTTC. Translating gives CASSSDSFYGYTF. The chain has TRBV5-4 and TRBJ1-2; D may be TRBD1 (5 bases). The CDR3 runs to 13 residues. Per germline, CDR1 SGHNT and CDR2 YYREEE (reference sequence). Trimming took off 3 bases at V and 4 bases at J, with 10 bases between the two ends.

The CDR3 loop reads CASSQDELAVNEQFF. CDR3 DNA: TGCGCCAGCAGCCAAGATGAACTAGCGGTCAATGAGCAGTTCTTC. The chain combines TRBV4-1 with TRBJ2-1; 8 bases are shared with TRBD2. Germline V gives CDR1 MGHRA, CDR2 YSYEKL. There are 15 residues in the CDR3. V shed 0 bases, J shed 6 bases, and the junction held 4 bases outside the gene matches.

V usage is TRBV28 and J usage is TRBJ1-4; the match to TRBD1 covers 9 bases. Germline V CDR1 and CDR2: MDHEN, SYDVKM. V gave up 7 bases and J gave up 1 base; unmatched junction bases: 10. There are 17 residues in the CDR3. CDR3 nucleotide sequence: TGTGCCAGCAATACAATGGACAGGGGTTTAACTAATGAAAAACTGTTTTTT. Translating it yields CASNTMDRGLTNEKLFF.

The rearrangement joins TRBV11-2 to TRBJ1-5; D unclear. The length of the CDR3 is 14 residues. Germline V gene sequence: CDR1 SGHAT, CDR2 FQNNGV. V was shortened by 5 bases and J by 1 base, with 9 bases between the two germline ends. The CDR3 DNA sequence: TGTGCCAGCAGCCTTTCGCGGAGCAATCAGCCCCAGCATTTT. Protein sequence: CASSLSRSNQPQHF.

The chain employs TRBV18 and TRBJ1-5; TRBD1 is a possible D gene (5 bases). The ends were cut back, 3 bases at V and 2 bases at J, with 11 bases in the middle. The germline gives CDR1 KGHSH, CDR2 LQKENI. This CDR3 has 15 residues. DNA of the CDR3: TGTGCCAGCTCACCGGGGGGGGTAGGCAATCAGCCCCAGCATTTT. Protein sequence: CASSPGGVGNQPQHF.

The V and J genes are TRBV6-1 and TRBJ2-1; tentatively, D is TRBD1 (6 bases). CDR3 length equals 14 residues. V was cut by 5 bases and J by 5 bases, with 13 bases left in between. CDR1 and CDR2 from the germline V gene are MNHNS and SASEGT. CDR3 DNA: TGTGCCAGCAGTCGCCACGGACAGAACAATGAGCAGTTCTTC. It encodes CASSRHGQNNEQFF.